This TCR beta chain stems from a study of somatic mutations in cytotoxic T cells in rheumatoid arthritis. The method was immunoSEQ multiplex PCR; TCRdb's version includes in-frame clones alone and lacks a portion of them. The table lists 15,000 or so clones, approximately 84% of them singletons, with roughly a fifth in the top ten. Each population, CD4+ and CD8+ cells, was isolated by positive magnetic bead selection and checked for purity by flow cytometry. The CDR3 loop spans 16 amino acids. Germline V gene data show CDR1 as SGHNT and CDR2 as YENEEA. Losses at the gene ends were 1 base for V and 7 bases for J; bases not matched to a gene: 10.

Sequencing was done on a sample of CD8+ T cells sorted from blood. The chain carries TRBV11-3 and TRBJ2-1; 7 bases line up with TRBD2. The TCR sequence derives from an adult with rheumatoid arthritis. As DNA, the CDR3 is TGTGCCAGCAGCTTAGGACTAGGGCGGGAGTTGAATGAGCAGTTCTTC. It encodes CASSLGLGRELNEQFF. The variable domain in full, completed from reference TRBV11-3 and TRBJ2-1, reads EAGVVQSPRYKIIEKKQPVAFWCNPISGHNTLYWYLQNLGQGPELLIRYENEEAVDDSQLPKDRFSAERLKGVDSTLKIQPAELGDSAVYLCASSLGLGRELNEQFFGPGTRLTVL.